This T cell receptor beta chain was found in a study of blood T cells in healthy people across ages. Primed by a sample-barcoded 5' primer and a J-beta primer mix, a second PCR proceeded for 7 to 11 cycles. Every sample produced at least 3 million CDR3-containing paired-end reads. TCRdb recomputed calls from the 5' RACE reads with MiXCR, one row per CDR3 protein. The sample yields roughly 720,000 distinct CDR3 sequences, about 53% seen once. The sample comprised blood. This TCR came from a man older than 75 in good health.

As DNA, the CDR3 is TGCAGTGCTAGTCTTACAGGGGGCTCAGCCTTTTTCTTT. It specifies CSASLTGGSAFFF. This chain connects TRBV20-1 to TRBJ1-1; 9 bases agree with TRBD1. V shed 3 bases, J shed 13 bases, and the junction held 12 bases outside the gene matches. The CDR3 covers 13 residues. Germline assignment: CDR1 DFQATT and CDR2 SNEGSKA (reference sequence).